These 20 T cell receptor beta chains were sequenced from one sample in a study of beta chain features in type 1 diabetes. The investigators reverse transcribed all of the isolated RNA, so they sequenced expressed TCRB transcripts. The table came from immunoSEQ multiplex PCR; TCRdb's copy has only in-frame clones and leaves some out. The sample consists of about 450,000 clones, about an eighth of them appearing once. Sequenced material: naive CD4+ T cells from blood. Receptors originate from a woman aged 18-29 years in good health.

V is TRBV11-2 and J is TRBJ1-1; possible D gene TRBD1, 5 bases. The CDR3 consists of 12 residues. V was pared by 6 bases and J by 3 bases, with 8 bases between. Germline CDR1 is SGHAT and CDR2 is FQNNGV. The CDR3 region has the DNA TGTGCCAGCAGTCCCAGGGACACTGAAGCTTTCTTT. It is translated as CASSPRDTEAFF.

The rearrangement uses TRBV20-1 and TRBJ1-6; unclear D gene. From germline, CDR1 is DFQATT and CDR2 SNEGSKA (reference sequence). This CDR3 region has 11 residues. V lost 3 bases and J lost 9, with 6 bases in between. The CDR3 nucleotides read TGCAGTGCTAGCACTGGTTCACCCCTCCACTTT. It yields the protein CSASTGSPLHF.

This clone was detected only a few times. The chain is built from TRBV6-1 and TRBJ2-3, with D uncertain. The CDR3 runs 12 residues. Deletions cut 6 bases from V and 6 bases from J, with 10 bases between. The germline V gene encodes CDR1 MNHNS and CDR2 SASEGT. The CDR3 loop reads CASRYLRDTQYF. In DNA, the CDR3 is TGTGCCAGCAGATACCTCCGGGATACGCAGTATTTT.

To note about this clone: A junction end diverges from the germline sequence, so it may reflect a read error. V and J are TRBV29-1 and TRBJ2-5; D may match TRBD1 or TRBD2 (5 bases each). Looked up from germline, CDR1 is SQVTM and CDR2 is ANQGSEA. The CDR3 extends over 13 amino acids. For the CDR3, the DNA is TGCAGCGCAGTCCGCCGGGACCCAGAGCCCCAGTACTTC. Its protein is CSAVRRDPEPQYF.

This clone was counted only a few times. The rearrangement joins TRBV6-5 to TRBJ1-5; D gene ambiguous. The V end lost 5 bases, the J end lost 1 base, and 12 bases lay between the germline ends. Germline V gives CDR1 MNHEY, CDR2 SVGAGI. This CDR3 contains 15 residues. CDR3 loop: CASSLTIGSNQPQHF. CDR3 sequence (DNA): TGTGCCAGCAGTCTTACGATAGGGAGCAATCAGCCCCAGCATTTT.

The sample holds a few counts of this clone. The chain links TRBV30 to TRBJ2-3, with D possibly being TRBD1 or TRBD2 (6 bases each). CDR1 and CDR2 (germline): GTSNPN, SVGIG (reference sequence). Trimming left V 1 base short and J 6 bases short, with 17 bases between. The CDR3 loop spans 15 amino acids. The CDR3 reads CAWSGGANTADTQYF. In DNA form, the CDR3 reads TGTGCCTGGAGTGGGGGGGCTAATACGGCTGATACGCAGTATTTT.

At least ten counts were recorded for this clone. The chain joins TRBV7-9 to TRBJ2-1; D perhaps matches TRBD2 (6 bases). Trimming removed 10 bases at V and 9 bases at J, with 13 bases between. The CDR3 spans 11 residues. Germline lookup yields CDR1 SEHNR and CDR2 FQNEAQ (reference sequence). CDR3 loop: CATTTSFEQFF. CDR3 coding DNA: TGTGCCACAACGACTAGTTTTGAGCAGTTCTTC. The variable domain in full, with the rest retrieved from reference TRBV7-9 and TRBJ2-1, is DTGVSQNPRHKITKRGQNVTFRCDPISEHNRLYWYRQTLGQGPEFLTYFQNEAQLEKSRLLSDRFSAERPKGSFSTLEIQRTEQGDSAMYLCATTTSFEQFFGPGTRLTVL.

The chain carries TRBV5-4 and TRBJ2-4; D not resolved. CDR3 length: 15 residues. The germline V gene encodes CDR1 SGHNT and CDR2 YYREEE (reference sequence). V lost 2 bases and J 0 bases, leaving 9 bases between the germline ends. The CDR3 here is CASSFGQLAKNIQYF. The CDR3 DNA reads TGTGCCAGCAGCTTCGGGCAACTAGCCAAAAACATTCAGTACTTC. The full variable domain, its missing parts supplied by reference TRBV5-4 and TRBJ2-4, is ETGVTQSPTHLIKTRGQQVTLRCSSQSGHNTVSWYQQALGQGPQFIFQYYREEENGRGNFPPRFSGLQFPNYSSELNVNALELDDSALYLCASSFGQLAKNIQYFGAGTRLSVL.

This clone was counted only a few times. CDR3 region: CASSSGLAGRVEQYF. In DNA form, the CDR3 reads TGTGCCAGCAGCTCGGGACTAGCGGGACGAGTGGAGCAGTACTTC. The V and J genes are TRBV7-2 and TRBJ2-7, with 13 bases aligning to TRBD2. This CDR3 is built from 15 residues. Germline assignment: CDR1 SGHTA and CDR2 FQGNSA. The ends lost 4 bases at V and 7 bases at J; junction bases unmatched: 7. The full variable domain, with the rest looked up from reference TRBV7-2 and TRBJ2-7, is GAGVSQSPSNKVTEKGKDVELRCDPISGHTALYWYRQSLGQGLEFLIYFQGNSAPDKSGLPSDRFSAERTGGSVSTLTIQRTQQEDSAVYLCASSSGLAGRVEQYFGPGTRLTVT.

CDR3: CASSPLAASTDTQYF. The CDR3, as DNA: TGTGCCAGCTCACCTCTAGCGGCGAGCACAGATACGCAGTATTTT. The rearrangement links TRBV18 to TRBJ2-3, with 7 bases identical to TRBD2. The CDR3 contains 15 residues. The germline CDR1 and CDR2 sequences are KGHSH and LQKENI. V shed 3 bases, J shed 0 bases, and the junction held 3 bases outside the gene matches.

This clone was picked up a small number of times. CDR3 coding DNA: TGTGCCACCTTACCCGGACAGGGGACATATGAGCAGTTCTTC. It specifies CATLPGQGTYEQFF. This chain joins TRBV25-1 and TRBJ2-1; 9 bases map to TRBD1. The V and J ends lost 10 bases and 8 bases, in that order; junction bases with no gene match: 12. Per germline, CDR1 MGHDK and CDR2 SYGVNS. This CDR3 contains 14 residues.

The chain recombines TRBV6-4 with TRBJ2-7; D might be TRBD2 (6 bases). The CDR3 covers 17 residues. Germline V gives CDR1 MRHNA, CDR2 SNTAGT. V dropped 0 bases and J dropped 4 bases, with 19 bases sitting between them. CDR3 amino acids: CASSDSKSPTGVYEQYV. The DNA for the CDR3 is TGTGCCAGCAGTGACTCGAAGAGTCCGACGGGGGTGTACGAGCAGTACGTC.

The rearrangement links TRBV25-1 to TRBJ1-2; D not resolved. Germline lookup yields CDR1 MGHDK and CDR2 SYGVNS. This CDR3 spans 13 amino acids. Trimming cost V 1 base and J 4 bases, with 7 bases left between them. CDR3 residues: CASSESWVYGYTF. The CDR3 region has the DNA TGTGCCAGCAGTGAATCCTGGGTCTATGGCTACACCTTC.

CDR3 in amino acids: CASTNSGQGNQPQHF. CDR3 bases: TGTGCCAGCACCAACTCGGGACAGGGGAATCAGCCCCAGCATTTT. This chain joins TRBV2 and TRBJ1-5, with 10 bases aligning to TRBD1. This CDR3 spans 15 amino acids. V lost 7 bases and J lost 4; bases outside the gene matches: 7. The V gene's germline CDR1 is SNHLY and CDR2 FYNNEI. Full variable domain (outside the CDR3, taken from reference TRBV2 and TRBJ1-5): EPEVTQTPSHQVTQMGQEVILRCVPISNHLYFYWYRQILGQKVEFLVSFYNNEISEKSEIFDDQFSVERPDGSNFTLKIRSTKLEDSAMYFCASTNSGQGNQPQHFGDGTRLSIL.

This sequence joins TRBV7-2 and TRBJ2-7; no reliable D call. Trimming shortened V by 5 bases and J by 2 bases, and 10 bases separated the two germline ends. Germline V gives CDR1 SGHTA, CDR2 FQGNSA. CDR3 length: 13 amino acids. The CDR3 bases are TGTGCCAGCAGCCTCCGGATAGCCTACGAGCAGTACTTC. Its protein is CASSLRIAYEQYF.

The chain carries TRBV7-9 and TRBJ2-2; no reliable D call. Per germline, CDR1 SEHNR and CDR2 FQNEAQ (reference sequence). V shed 6 bases and J shed 7 bases, with 9 bases lying between them. This CDR3 has 12 amino acids. The CDR3 bases are TGTGCCAGCAGTCGCATTAGCGGGGAGCTGTTTTTT. Translating gives CASSRISGELFF. Variable domain in full (rest from reference TRBV7-9 and TRBJ2-2): DTGVSQNPRHKITKRGQNVTFRCDPISEHNRLYWYRQTLGQGPEFLTYFQNEAQLEKSRLLSDRFSAERPKGSFSTLEIQRTEQGDSAMYLCASSRISGELFFGEGSRLTVL.

This clone has only a few counts. The chain has TRBV25-1 and TRBJ2-3; 10 positions match TRBD1. The CDR3 totals 14 residues. The germline CDR1 and CDR2 sequences are MGHDK and SYGVNS. V shed 4 bases, J shed 8 bases, and the junction held 6 bases outside the gene matches. CDR3 DNA: TGTGCCAGCAGTGTGACAGGGGGCGGGGGTACGCAGTATTTT. It encodes CASSVTGGGGTQYF.

This clone has a handful of counts. The chain uses TRBV7-9 and TRBJ2-6, with D possibly being TRBD1 (7 bases). V was shortened by 4 bases and J by 11 bases, with 18 bases between the two germline ends. The CDR3 totals 15 residues. CDR1 SEHNR and CDR2 FQNEAQ come from the germline V gene (reference sequence). The CDR3 nucleotides read TGTGCCAGCAGCTCGGGGGACAGAAATTCGGACGTCCTGACTTTC. It translates to CASSSGDRNSDVLTF.

This clone was seen more than once but under ten times. The V gene is TRBV7-8, the J gene TRBJ2-4, with D uncertain. Trimming removed 4 bases at V and 5 bases at J, with 9 bases between. CDR1 is SGHVS, CDR2 FQNEAQ, per germline. The CDR3 length is 13 residues. This CDR3 is CASSSRRENIQYF. The CDR3 coding sequence is TGTGCCAGCAGCTCCCGCCGTGAAAACATTCAGTACTTC.

This clone was counted between two and nine times. CDR3 in DNA: TGTGCCAGCTCCGAAATCGGGGGCGGCGAGCAGTACGTC. The encoded protein is CASSEIGGGEQYV. V gene TRBV18 combines with J gene TRBJ2-7, with D perhaps TRBD1 or TRBD2 (6 bases each). This CDR3 contains 13 residues. Between the trimmed V and J ends, which lost 6 bases and 6 bases, there was a span of 15 bases. CDR1 is KGHSH and CDR2 is LQKENI in the germline V gene.